This T cell receptor beta chain was retrieved from a study of shared clonotypes between healthy human individuals. The study's findings and limits: Genetic and exposure-history diversity was limited by the few donors.

Data came from immunoSEQ multiplex PCR; TCRdb stores just in-frame clones and leaves some out. The table includes a few million clones, 90% to 95% detected once. Worth noting for this clone: Antigen specificity is unknown.

CDR1 is MRHNA, CDR2 SNTAGT, per germline. Trimming shortened V by 5 bases and J by 0 bases, and 5 bases separated the two germline ends. There are 14 residues in the CDR3. The TCR sequence derives from a man younger than 35 in good health. Sequenced: naive CD4+ T cells sorted from blood. Sample subset: CD45RA+ positively selected. The chain couples TRBV6-4 to TRBJ2-6; D ambiguous. CDR3 region: CASSQASGANVLTF. The CDR3 DNA sequence: TGTGCCAGCAGTCAGGCCTCTGGGGCCAACGTCCTGACTTTC.